The next 18 T cell receptor beta chains were all read from a single sample in a study of blood T cell repertoires in COVID-19 (TCRdb year 2020). The library came from the immunoSEQ multiplex PCR assay. TCRdb took this table from immuneACCESS and kept in-frame rearrangements with V and J called. Such tables lack part of the clones; where checked against another copy, unresolved V genes explain under half of the gap, and the rest is unexplained. The sample data list some 240,000 clones, and 82% of these were observed just once. The top ten hold about 5.6% of the sample. Input material: peripheral blood. Receptor source: a woman between 65 and 79 years old with COVID-19, enrolled during active disease.

The genes are TRBV7-2 and TRBJ2-3; 9 bases align to TRBD2. After removal of 0 bases from V and 6 bases from J, the junction contained 10 bases not matched to a gene. The germline V gene has CDR1 SGHTA and CDR2 FQGNSA. The CDR3 runs to 17 residues. The DNA for the CDR3 is TGTGCCAGCAGCTTAGCTCCTCGAGCGGGAGGATGGGATACGCAGTATTTT. Its protein product is CASSLAPRAGGWDTQYF. The full variable domain, with the rest looked up from reference TRBV7-2 and TRBJ2-3, is GAGVSQSPSNKVTEKGKDVELRCDPISGHTALYWYRQSLGQGLEFLIYFQGNSAPDKSGLPSDRFSAERTGGSVSTLTIQRTQQEDSAVYLCASSLAPRAGGWDTQYFGPGTRLTVL.

This chain links TRBV6-5 with TRBJ2-7; 8 nucleotides agree with TRBD1. CDR1 and CDR2 (germline): MNHEY, SVGAGI. The CDR3 sequence is 15 residues long. J lost 3 bases, V lost 6 bases, and 10 bases had no gene match. DNA of the CDR3: TGTGCCAGCAGCAAGGGACAGGCTACAATCTACGAGCAGTACTTC. Encoded protein: CASSKGQATIYEQYF.

The genes are TRBV29-1 and TRBJ1-1; 7 positions agree with TRBD1. The V gene's germline CDR1 is SQVTM and CDR2 ANQGSEA. The CDR3 extends over 13 amino acids. V was clipped by 4 bases and J by 4 bases; unmatched bases: 6. The CDR3 region has the DNA TGCAGCGTTGGACAGGGTAGGGGCACTGAAGCTTTCTTT. Protein sequence: CSVGQGRGTEAFF. The full variable domain, completed using reference TRBV29-1 and TRBJ1-1, is SAVISQKPSRDICQRGTSLTIQCQVDSQVTMMFWYRQQPGQSLTLIATANQGSEATYESGFVIDKFPISRPNLTFSTLTVSNMSPEDSSIYLCSVGQGRGTEAFFGQGTRLTVV.

This chain connects TRBV28 to TRBJ1-2; tentatively, D is TRBD1 (6 bases). Germline loops: CDR1 MDHEN, CDR2 SYDVKM. With 6 bases removed from V and 0 bases from J, the gap between germline ends came to 20 bases. CDR3 size: 17 residues. CDR3 amino acids: CASSSLGAGASNYGYTF. The CDR3 nucleotides are TGTGCCAGCAGCTCACTAGGGGCAGGGGCTTCTAACTATGGCTACACCTTC.

This clone showed up just once. This rearrangement joins TRBV27 to TRBJ1-2; TRBD1 agrees at 11 bases. V shed 2 bases, J shed 9 bases, and the junction held 8 bases outside the gene matches. CDR3 length: 15 residues. Germline V gene data show CDR1 as MNHEY and CDR2 as SMNVEV (reference sequence). The CDR3 DNA reads as TGTGCCAGCAGTTTAGGAAGGGACAGGGGGGGGAGCTACACCTTC. Translation: CASSLGRDRGGSYTF.

The V and J genes are TRBV6-6 and TRBJ2-3, with 10 bases matching TRBD1. The V segment lost 5 bases and the J segment 7 bases; nucleotides outside the gene matches: 12. In germline, CDR1 is MNHNY, CDR2 SVGAGI (reference sequence). This CDR3 comprises 16 residues. As DNA, the CDR3 is TGTGCCAGCAGTCGGTCGACAGGGGGCGGGGGGAATACGCAGTATTTT. The encoded protein is CASSRSTGGGGNTQYF.

CDR3 sequence (DNA): TGCGCCAGCAGCTTGGATGGGGGAGGGACCCCCTACGAGCAGTACTTC. The encoded protein is CASSLDGGGTPYEQYF. V usage is TRBV5-1 and J usage is TRBJ2-7; TRBD2 agrees at 7 bases. V was clipped by 0 bases and J by 2 bases; unmatched bases: 8. The V gene's germline CDR1 is SGHRS and CDR2 YFSETQ. The CDR3 consists of 16 residues.

This rearrangement joins TRBV28 to TRBJ1-5, with 9 bases fitting TRBD1. The CDR3 loop spans 14 amino acids. The V gene end was trimmed by 4 bases and the J gene end by 6 bases; junction bases not matched to a gene: 4. Germline assignment: CDR1 MDHEN and CDR2 SYDVKM. The CDR3 bases are TGTGCCAGCAGTTCGACAGGGGGAGGTCAGCCCCAGCATTTT. It yields the protein CASSSTGGGQPQHF.

In this sample, this clone turned up once. The chain is built from TRBV14 and TRBJ2-5; maybe TRBD2 (6 bases). The CDR3 length is 13 residues. V was cut by 4 bases and J by 2 bases, with 8 bases left in between. Germline CDR1 SGHDN, CDR2 FVKESK. Here the CDR3 DNA reads TGTGCCAGCAGCCCGGGACTTCAAGAGACCCAGTACTTC. Its translation: CASSPGLQETQYF. The full variable domain, completed using reference TRBV14 and TRBJ2-5, is EAGVTQFPSHSVIEKGQTVTLRCDPISGHDNLYWYRRVMGKEIKFLLHFVKESKQDESGMPNNRFLAERTGGTYSTLKVQPAELEDSGVYFCASSPGLQETQYFGPGTRLLVL.

The chain recombines TRBV6-2 or TRBV6-3 with TRBJ1-2; D gene uncertain. The V and J ends lost 5 bases and 7 bases respectively, with 23 bases between them. Germline-derived CDR1 and CDR2 are MNHEY and SVGEGT. The CDR3 is made up of 16 amino acids. The DNA for the CDR3 is TGTGCCAGCAGTGATGGACTAGCGGGAGGGCCTGGTGGCTACACCTTC. Its translation is CASSDGLAGGPGGYTF.

The rearrangement uses TRBV28 and TRBJ2-1; 12 positions agree with TRBD2. This CDR3 comprises 14 residues. The germline gives CDR1 MDHEN, CDR2 SYDVKM. V shed 4 bases and J 8 bases; nucleotides not matched to a gene: 3. As DNA, the CDR3 is TGTGCCAGCAGTTCGACTAGCGGGAGCGATGAGCAGTTCTTC. Residues: CASSSTSGSDEQFF.

The chain couples TRBV5-1 to TRBJ1-4; TRBD1 matches at 7 bases. V was clipped by 0 bases and J by 2 bases; unmatched bases: 4. Germline V gives CDR1 SGHRS, CDR2 YFSETQ. This CDR3 contains 16 residues. As DNA, the CDR3 is TGCGCCAGCAGCTTGGTTCCGGGACAGACTAATGAAAAACTGTTTTTT. It specifies CASSLVPGQTNEKLFF.

The rearrangement uses TRBV13 and TRBJ2-3; possibly TRBD2 for D (6 bases). This CDR3 is 14 amino acids long. Germline CDR1 is PRHDT and CDR2 is FYEKMQ (reference sequence). V lost 5 bases and J 2 bases, leaving 11 bases between the germline ends. The CDR3 DNA reads as TGTGCCAGCAGCCGCGCGGGAAACACAGATACGCAGTATTTT. Its translation is CASSRAGNTDTQYF.

This chain uses TRBV25-1 with TRBJ1-4; TRBD1 matches at 9 bases. Germline values: CDR1 MGHDK, CDR2 SYGVNS. Germline trimming cut 5 bases from V and 11 bases from J; bases unmatched to any gene: 15. CDR3 length: 16 amino acids. The DNA for the CDR3 is TGTGCCAGCAGTCCTCTGGAGGGGACAGGGAAGGAGAAACTGTTTTTT. This translates into CASSPLEGTGKEKLFF.

This sequence joins TRBV20-1 and TRBJ2-7; weak D call: TRBD1 (6 bases). Looked up from germline, CDR1 is DFQATT and CDR2 is SNEGSKA (reference sequence). This CDR3 has 14 residues. V gave up 3 bases and J gave up 0 bases, with 12 bases separating them. CDR3 DNA sequence: TGCAGTGCTAGTGCCCAGGGGAGCTCCTACGAGCAGTACTTC. Encoded protein: CSASAQGSSYEQYF.

V gene TRBV7-6 combines with J gene TRBJ1-1, with D maybe TRBD1 (6 bases). Trimming removed 5 bases from V and 2 bases from J, with 15 bases in between. Germline V gene lookup returns CDR1 SGHVS and CDR2 FNYEAQ. CDR3 length: 15 residues. CDR3 region: CASSETTGSNTEAFF. CDR3 bases: TGTGCCAGCAGCGAGACGACAGGCTCTAACACTGAAGCTTTCTTT.

The gene calls are TRBV24-1 and TRBJ2-1; 9 bases fit TRBD2. V shed 6 bases and J 8 bases; nucleotides not matched to a gene: 13. Per germline, CDR1 KGHDR and CDR2 SFDVKD. This CDR3 comprises 16 residues. CDR3 sequence reads: CATSQGGLAGKDEQFF. In DNA, the CDR3 is TGTGCCACCAGTCAGGGGGGACTAGCAGGAAAGGATGAGCAGTTCTTC.

This clone has only one observation. V gene TRBV7-2 combines with J gene TRBJ1-2; 8 bases agree with TRBD1. The CDR3 runs to 16 residues. CDR1 and CDR2 from the germline V gene are SGHTA and FQGNSA. V dropped 2 bases and J dropped 4; count of bases not matched to a gene: 9. CDR3 DNA: TGTGCCAGCAGCTTAAGTCCGACAGGGGACACCTATGGCTACACCTTC. Translation gives CASSLSPTGDTYGYTF.